Below are 26 T cell receptor beta chains sequenced from a single sample in a study of blood T cells in healthy people across ages (dated by TCRdb to between 2015 and 2016). Libraries were built with 5' RACE. Sequencing instrument: Illumina HiSeq 2500. A second about 7 to 11 cycle PCR used a sample-barcoded 5' primer and a J-beta primer mix. In TCRdb, the public reads were trimmed at Q25 with fastp and aligned with MiXCR, with productive beta chains retained. Duplicate CDR3 protein sequences are folded into a single record with the most common DNA and genes. The sample table lists hundreds of thousands of distinct CDR3 sequences, around 28% of them with a count of one. Jointly, the top ten make up 17% of the sample. Material: blood. These receptors all come from a woman of 80 years or more in good health.

The chain recombines TRBV12-3 or TRBV12-4 with TRBJ2-1, with D tentatively TRBD2 (7 bases). The CDR3 consists of 17 residues. Trimming took 4 bases from V and 5 from J, leaving 21 bases between them. In DNA form, the CDR3 reads TGTGCCAGCAGTTCAGCCCCTGGGGGGGGGGCCCACAATGAGCAGTTCTTC. It is translated as CASSSAPGGGAHNEQFF.

Worth noting for this clonotype: A read error may account for a junction end that differs from germline. The V gene is TRBV4-1, the J gene TRBJ1-4; D is unclear. The CDR3 totals 15 residues. Germline V gene data show CDR1 as MGHRA and CDR2 as YSYEKL. The CDR3 DNA reads as TGCGCCAGCAGCCAAGACCATGCAACTAATGAAAAACCGTTTTTT. Its translation: CASSQDHATNEKPFF.

This rearrangement joins TRBV16 to TRBJ1-5; no firm D call. The CDR3 length is 15 residues. Trimming cost V 0 bases and J 2 bases, with 8 bases left between them. Looked up from germline, CDR1 is KGHSY and CDR2 is FQNENV. The CDR3 sequence: CASSQSRVRNQPQHF. For the CDR3, the DNA is TGTGCCAGCAGCCAATCTCGGGTGCGCAATCAGCCCCAGCATTTT.

Ten or more counts support this clonotype. The rearrangement uses TRBV18 and TRBJ2-7, with D possibly being TRBD1 (6 bases). CDR3 length: 20 residues. V was clipped by 0 bases and J by 7 bases, with 31 bases between them. The germline gives CDR1 KGHSH, CDR2 LQKENI. Here the CDR3 reads CASSPPRGSRGPHVLVEQYF. The CDR3 DNA sequence: TGTGCCAGCTCACCACCTAGGGGGTCCAGGGGCCCCCATGTACTGGTGGAGCAGTACTTC.

This clonotype was observed at least ten times. The chain has TRBV7-9 and TRBJ2-4; D is uncertain. The CDR3 runs 15 residues. Looked up from germline, CDR1 is SEHNR and CDR2 is FQNEAQ (reference sequence). The germline V and J ends were trimmed by 5 bases and 0 bases, with 11 bases remaining between them. CDR3 in DNA: TGTGCCAGCAGCCCTACGGGCCTAGCCAAAAACATTCAGTACTTC. Its protein is CASSPTGLAKNIQYF.

In regard to this clonotype: The junction departs from the called germline gene at one end, perhaps through a read error. The chain carries TRBV6-2 or TRBV6-3 and TRBJ2-3, with TRBD2 as a possible D gene (5 bases). Germline loops: CDR1 MNHEY, CDR2 SVGEGT. CDR3 length equals 14 residues. Here the CDR3 DNA reads TGTGCCAGCCGAAGGCTAGCTTGCACAGATACGCGGTATTTT. It translates to CASRRLACTDTRYF.

A word on this clonotype: A read error is possible here, since a much larger clone lies one base away. This chain links TRBV7-8 with TRBJ2-1, with D unresolved. CDR3 length equals 17 residues. CDR1 and CDR2 from the germline V gene are SGHVS and FQNEAQ. The CDR3 loop reads CAGSLVRQTRTLNEQFF. The DNA of the CDR3 is TGTGCCGGCAGCTTAGTACGGCAGACCAGAACTTTAAATGAGCAGTTCTTC.

This clonotype was observed many times. The genes are TRBV7-9 and TRBJ2-3; weak D call: TRBD2 (6 bases). Germline V gene lookup returns CDR1 SEHNR and CDR2 FQNEAQ (reference sequence). Trimming cost V 5 bases and J 2 bases, with 11 bases left between them. The CDR3 covers 14 residues. The CDR3, as DNA: TGTGCCAGCAGCGCCGGGGGATACACAGATACGCAGTATTTT. Encoded protein: CASSAGGYTDTQYF.

This clonotype was counted at least ten times. The CDR3 DNA sequence: TGCAGTCTAAAGCGGGGGGCCGTAGCCTACGAGCAGTACTTC. This translates into CSLKRGAVAYEQYF. The chain combines TRBV20-1 with TRBJ2-7, with 9 bases identical to TRBD2. The V gene end was trimmed by 8 bases and the J gene end by 2 bases; junction bases not matched to a gene: 10. Germline lookup yields CDR1 DFQATT and CDR2 SNEGSKA (reference sequence). This CDR3 is built from 14 residues.

The chain carries TRBV2 and TRBJ1-2; no clear D gene. This CDR3 contains 22 residues. Germline V gene sequence: CDR1 SNHLY, CDR2 FYNNEI. V lost 7 bases and J 4 bases, leaving 40 bases between the germline ends. In DNA form, the CDR3 reads TGTGCCAGCACAAAAAGATCCGGGCAGCGCTTGAATGTCGGGTCCTTTGGCTATGGCTACACCTTC. Translation gives CASTKRSGQRLNVGSFGYGYTF.

Turning to this clonotype: The junction differs from germline at one of its ends, possibly a read error. The J gene is TRBJ2-3, the V gene TRBV6-1, with 7 bases fitting TRBD2. Germline-derived CDR1 and CDR2 are MNHNS and SASEGT. This CDR3 is built from 16 residues. The CDR3 sequence is CASSEVTGRGTDAQYF. The CDR3 bases are TGTGCCAGTAGTGAAGTAACGGGGAGGGGCACAGATGCGCAGTATTTT.

About this clonotype itself: A clone one base away is much larger, so this may be a read error. The chain links TRBV7-2 to TRBJ2-5, with a weak D call TRBD2 (6 bases). CDR1 and CDR2 (germline): SGHTA, FQGNSA. The V end was cut by 5 bases, the J end by 5 bases, with 18 bases between. The CDR3 length is 15 residues. CDR3 sequence reads: CASSPRGIPPETQYF. The DNA for the CDR3 is TGTGCCAGCAGCCCCCGGGGGATCCCTCCGGAGACCCAGTACTTC.

This clonotype showed up just a few times. The chain is built from TRBV7-6 and TRBJ1-4; D gene unclear. Germline assignment: CDR1 SGHVS and CDR2 FNYEAQ. This CDR3 contains 13 residues. V was clipped by 2 bases and J by 7 bases, with 8 bases between them. Here the CDR3 reads CASSLLFGEKLFF. CDR3 bases: TGTGCCAGCAGCTTACTTTTCGGTGAAAAACTGTTTTTT.

The chain carries TRBV9 and TRBJ2-5; D remains ambiguous. The germline V and J ends were trimmed by 0 bases and 5 bases, with 8 bases remaining between them. CDR1 and CDR2 from the germline V gene are SGDLS and YYNGEE. The CDR3 contains 13 residues. The CDR3 reads CASSVVGSETQYF. CDR3 sequence (DNA): TGTGCCAGCAGCGTAGTGGGGTCGGAGACCCAGTACTTC.

The table lists this clonotype with a few counts. The rearrangement uses TRBV6-1 and TRBJ1-2; no firm D call. The V and J ends lost 3 bases and 8 bases respectively, with 16 bases between them. Germline loops: CDR1 MNHNS, CDR2 SASEGT. The CDR3 covers 14 residues. Written as DNA, the CDR3 is TGTGCCAGCAGTGATGGTCTGGGAAGGATGGGCTACACCTTC. Residues: CASSDGLGRMGYTF.

This clonotype was detected only a few times. The rearrangement links TRBV6-6 to TRBJ1-4, with D perhaps matching TRBD1 (6 bases). Germline V gene data show CDR1 as MNHNY and CDR2 as SVGAGI (reference sequence). The CDR3 extends over 15 amino acids. Trimming removed 0 bases at V and 8 bases at J, with 13 bases between. This chain's CDR3 is CASSYSRGGREKLFF. The DNA of the CDR3 is TGTGCCAGCAGTTACTCGAGGGGGGGGAGGGAAAAACTGTTTTTT.

Note on this clonotype: The junction departs from the called germline gene at one end, perhaps through a read error. The chain uses TRBV20-1 and TRBJ2-1, with a tentative D call TRBD1 (6 bases). This CDR3 region has 13 residues. Germline V CDR1 and CDR2: DFQATT, SNEGSKA (reference sequence). CDR3 in DNA: TGCAGTGCGAGAGAAGACAGGCGAAATGGGCAGTTCTTC. Its protein product is CSAREDRRNGQFF.

This clonotype has at least ten counts. For the CDR3, the DNA is TGCAGTGCTAGACCTCCGAGACAGGGGGCAGAGACCCAGTACTTC. It is translated as CSARPPRQGAETQYF. The chain carries TRBV20-1 and TRBJ2-5; 10 bases are a match to TRBD1. The CDR3 covers 15 residues. CDR1 and CDR2 from the germline V gene are DFQATT and SNEGSKA (reference sequence). The trim removed 2 bases at V and 4 bases at J, leaving 7 bases unmatched.

This clonotype was found a few times. V is TRBV6-4 and J is TRBJ2-7; no clear D. The CDR3 totals 13 residues. The germline gives CDR1 MRHNA, CDR2 SNTAGT. V was trimmed by 4 bases and J by 7 bases, leaving 14 bases between them. CDR3 amino acids: CASSGTLTNEQYF. CDR3 bases: TGTGCCAGCAGTGGCACACTTACCAATGAGCAGTACTTC.

This clonotype was counted many times. This rearrangement joins TRBV12-3 or TRBV12-4 to TRBJ1-1, with 7 bases aligning to TRBD1. The CDR3 runs to 14 residues. J gave up 3 bases and V 7 bases, and 8 bases lay outside the gene matches. The CDR3 nucleotides read TGTGCCAGCACTAAGAAGGGGGCATACACTGAAGCTTTCTTT. It codes for CASTKKGAYTEAFF.

As for this clonotype: This may come from a read error, since a much larger clone is one base off. The chain is built from TRBV11-2 and TRBJ1-2; TRBD1 matches 9 bases. V was pared by 3 bases and J by 7 bases, with 3 bases of the junction left unmatched. The germline V gene has CDR1 SGHAT and CDR2 FQNNGV. This CDR3 contains 13 residues. This CDR3 reads CASSFGTGTGYTF. The CDR3 bases are TGTGCCAGCAGCTTTGGGACAGGGACTGGCTACACCTTC.

This chain links TRBV7-2 with TRBJ2-4; possibly TRBD1 for D (6 bases). The J call is doubtful: the DNA matches TRBJ2-5 better. The CDR3 is 14 amino acids. Per the germline V gene, CDR1 is SGHTA and CDR2 is FQGNSA. CDR3 nucleotides: TGTGCCAGCAGCAGGGAATTCAGAGGGGGGACCCAGTACTTC. This sequence encodes CASSREFRGGTQYF.

Worth noting for this clonotype: A much larger clonotype is one base distant, so this may be a read error. V and J are TRBV12-3 or TRBV12-4 and TRBJ1-1; D is unclear. This CDR3 has 14 amino acids. The chain's CDR3 is CTSSLYPMNTEAFF. Written as DNA, the CDR3 is TGTACCAGCAGTTTATATCCGATGAACACTGAAGCTTTCTTT.

In this sample, this clonotype turned up many times. This chain connects TRBV7-2 to TRBJ1-2, with D tentatively TRBD1 (6 bases). Germline V gene lookup returns CDR1 SGHTA and CDR2 FQGNSA. V was trimmed by 5 bases and J by 6 bases, leaving 19 bases between them. This CDR3 is 15 amino acids long. CDR3 DNA sequence: TGTGCCAGCAGCCGCACGGTGGGGGCTATAAATGGCTACACCTTC. It is translated as CASSRTVGAINGYTF. The whole variable domain, filled in from reference TRBV7-2 and TRBJ1-2, reads GAGVSQSPSNKVTEKGKDVELRCDPISGHTALYWYRQSLGQGLEFLIYFQGNSAPDKSGLPSDRFSAERTGGSVSTLTIQRTQQEDSAVYLCASSRTVGAINGYTFGSGTRLTVV.

The sample holds many counts of this clonotype. The chain uses TRBV6-6 and TRBJ1-4, with unresolved D. The length of the CDR3 is 14 residues. V was shortened by 5 bases and J by 6 bases, with 13 bases between the two germline ends. Per germline, CDR1 MNHNY and CDR2 SVGAGI (reference sequence). CDR3 DNA: TGTGCCAGCAGTAGGCCGGGCCCCTATGAAAAACTGTTTTTT. Its translation: CASSRPGPYEKLFF.

This clonotype was observed a handful of times. This rearrangement joins TRBV27 to TRBJ2-7; 7 bases match TRBD1. CDR1 MNHEY and CDR2 SMNVEV come from the germline V gene (reference sequence). This CDR3 spans 15 amino acids. V gave up 6 bases and J gave up 2 bases; unmatched junction bases: 10. CDR3 DNA: TGTGCCAGCAGCCGTTGGGACAGTCCGACCTACGAGCAGTACTTC. Residues: CASSRWDSPTYEQYF.